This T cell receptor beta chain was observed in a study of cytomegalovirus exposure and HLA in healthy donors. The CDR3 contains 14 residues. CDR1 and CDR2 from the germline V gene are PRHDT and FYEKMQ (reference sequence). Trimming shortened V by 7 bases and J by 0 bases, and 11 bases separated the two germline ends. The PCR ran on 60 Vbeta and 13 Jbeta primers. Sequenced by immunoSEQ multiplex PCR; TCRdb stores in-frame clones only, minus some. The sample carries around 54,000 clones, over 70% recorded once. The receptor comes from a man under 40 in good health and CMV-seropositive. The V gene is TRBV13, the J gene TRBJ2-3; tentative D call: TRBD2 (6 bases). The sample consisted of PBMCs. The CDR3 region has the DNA TGTGCCAGCACCGGGGGTGCTAGCACAGATACGCAGTATTTT. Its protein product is CASTGGASTDTQYF.